This record covers a single T cell receptor (beta chain). The antigen remains unidentified. This entry belongs to a study of OX40 agonist ivuxolimab in advanced cancers. Findings and limits, study-wide: Clonal expansion in partial responders at 0.1-3.0 mg/kg ranked among the lowest.

Germline V CDR1 and CDR2: MNHNS, SASEGT. V gave up 11 bases and J gave up 2 bases, with 15 bases separating them. The CDR3 spans 13 residues. Sequencing was performed with immunoSEQ multiplex PCR; in TCRdb, only in-frame clones are kept and a portion is missing. This sample yields about 78,000 clones, of which around nine tenths are seen a single time; 2.5% to 3% belongs to the top ten. The chain joins TRBV6-1 to TRBJ1-2; tentative D call: TRBD1 (5 bases). This specimen consisted of CD4+ or CD8+ T cells sorted from blood, obtained in a trial of the OX40 agonist ivuxolimab. The sequence was obtained from an adult with an advanced solid tumor such as melanoma, head and neck, liver or kidney cancer. The CDR3 here is CACRSTVNYGYTF. CDR3 nucleotides: TGTGCCTGCCGATCGACAGTAAACTATGGCTACACCTTC.